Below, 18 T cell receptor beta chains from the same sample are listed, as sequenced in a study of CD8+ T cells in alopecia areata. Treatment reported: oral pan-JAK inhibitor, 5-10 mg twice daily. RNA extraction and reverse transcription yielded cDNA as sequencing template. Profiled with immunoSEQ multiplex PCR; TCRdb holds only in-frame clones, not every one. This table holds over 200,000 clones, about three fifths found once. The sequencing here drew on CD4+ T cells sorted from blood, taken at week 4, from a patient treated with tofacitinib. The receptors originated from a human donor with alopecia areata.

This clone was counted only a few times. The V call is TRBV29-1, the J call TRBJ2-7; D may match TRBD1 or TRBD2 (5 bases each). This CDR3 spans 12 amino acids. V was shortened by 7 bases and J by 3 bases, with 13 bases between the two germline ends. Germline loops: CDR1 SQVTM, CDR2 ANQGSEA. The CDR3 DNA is TGCAGCGCCCGGGACGGTGGCTACGAGCAGTACTTC. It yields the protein CSARDGGYEQYF.

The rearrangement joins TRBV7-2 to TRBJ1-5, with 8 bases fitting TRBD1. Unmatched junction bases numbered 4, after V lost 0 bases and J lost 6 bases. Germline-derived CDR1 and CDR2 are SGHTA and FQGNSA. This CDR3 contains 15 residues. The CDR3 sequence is CASSLAWTGIQPQHF. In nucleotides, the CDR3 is TGTGCCAGCAGCTTAGCTTGGACAGGGATTCAGCCCCAGCATTTT.

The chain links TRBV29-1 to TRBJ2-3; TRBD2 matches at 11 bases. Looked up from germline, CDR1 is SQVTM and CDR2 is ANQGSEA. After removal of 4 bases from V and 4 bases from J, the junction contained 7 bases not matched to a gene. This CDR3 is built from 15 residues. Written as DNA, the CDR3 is TGCAGCGTTGTAATGGGACTAGCGGCTCCAGATACGCAGTATTTT. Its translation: CSVVMGLAAPDTQYF.

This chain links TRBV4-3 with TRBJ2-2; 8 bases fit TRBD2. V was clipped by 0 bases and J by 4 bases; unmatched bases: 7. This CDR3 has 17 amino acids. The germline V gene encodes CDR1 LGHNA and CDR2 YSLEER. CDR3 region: CASSQDHGLARTGELFF. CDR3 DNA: TGCGCCAGCAGCCAAGATCATGGACTAGCTCGCACCGGGGAGCTGTTTTTT.

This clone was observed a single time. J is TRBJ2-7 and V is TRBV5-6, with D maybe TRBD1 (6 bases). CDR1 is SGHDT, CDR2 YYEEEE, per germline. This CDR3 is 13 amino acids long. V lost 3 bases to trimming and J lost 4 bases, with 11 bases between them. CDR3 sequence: CASSSYRDYEQYF. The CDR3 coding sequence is TGTGCCAGCAGCTCCTACAGGGATTACGAGCAGTACTTC.

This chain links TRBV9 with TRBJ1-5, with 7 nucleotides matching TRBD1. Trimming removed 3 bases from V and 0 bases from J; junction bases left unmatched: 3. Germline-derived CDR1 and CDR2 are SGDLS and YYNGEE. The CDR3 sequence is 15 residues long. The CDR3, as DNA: TGTGCCAGCAGCGCCCCAGGGGGTAGCAATCAGCCCCAGCATTTT. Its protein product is CASSAPGGSNQPQHF.

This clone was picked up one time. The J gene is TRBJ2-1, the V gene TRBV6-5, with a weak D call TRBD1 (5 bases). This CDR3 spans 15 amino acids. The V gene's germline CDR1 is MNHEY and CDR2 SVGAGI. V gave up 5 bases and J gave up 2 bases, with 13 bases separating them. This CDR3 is CASSLDRNTYNEQFF. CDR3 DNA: TGTGCCAGCAGTCTAGACAGAAATACCTACAATGAGCAGTTCTTC.

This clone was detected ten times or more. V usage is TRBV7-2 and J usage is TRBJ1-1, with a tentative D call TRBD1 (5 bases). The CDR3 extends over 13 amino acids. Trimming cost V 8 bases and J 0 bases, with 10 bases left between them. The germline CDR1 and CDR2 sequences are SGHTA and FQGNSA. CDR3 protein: CASREDMNTEAFF. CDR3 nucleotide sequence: TGTGCCAGCCGGGAGGACATGAACACTGAAGCTTTCTTT.

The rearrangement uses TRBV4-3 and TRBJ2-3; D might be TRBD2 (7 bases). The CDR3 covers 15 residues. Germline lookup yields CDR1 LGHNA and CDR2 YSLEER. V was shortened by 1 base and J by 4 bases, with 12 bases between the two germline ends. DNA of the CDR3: TGCGCCAGCAGCCAAGCGGGGGGCCGGGCAGATACGCAGTATTTT. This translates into CASSQAGGRADTQYF.

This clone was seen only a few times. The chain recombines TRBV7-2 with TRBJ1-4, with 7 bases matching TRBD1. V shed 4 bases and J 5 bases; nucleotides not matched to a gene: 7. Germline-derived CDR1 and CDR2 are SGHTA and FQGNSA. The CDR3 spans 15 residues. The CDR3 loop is CASSSRTGLNEKLFF. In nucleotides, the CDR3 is TGTGCCAGCAGCTCACGGACAGGCCTCAATGAAAAACTGTTTTTT.

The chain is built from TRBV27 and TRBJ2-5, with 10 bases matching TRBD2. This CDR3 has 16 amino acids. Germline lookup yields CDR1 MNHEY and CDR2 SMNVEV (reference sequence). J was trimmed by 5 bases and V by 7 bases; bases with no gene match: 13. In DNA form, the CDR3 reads TGTGCCAGCAAAACAAGAGGGAGCGGGGGGGCCGAGACCCAGTACTTC. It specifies CASKTRGSGGAETQYF.

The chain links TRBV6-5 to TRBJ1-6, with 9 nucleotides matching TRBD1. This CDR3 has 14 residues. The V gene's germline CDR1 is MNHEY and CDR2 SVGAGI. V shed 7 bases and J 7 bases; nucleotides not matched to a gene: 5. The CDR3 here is CASTFGQGNSPLHF. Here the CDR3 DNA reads TGTGCCAGCACCTTTGGACAGGGGAATTCACCCCTCCACTTT.

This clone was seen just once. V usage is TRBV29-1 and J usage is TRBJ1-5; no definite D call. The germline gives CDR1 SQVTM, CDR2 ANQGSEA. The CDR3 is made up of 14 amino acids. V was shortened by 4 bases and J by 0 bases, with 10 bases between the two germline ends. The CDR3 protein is CSVVMADSNQPQHF. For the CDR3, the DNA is TGCAGCGTTGTGATGGCGGATAGCAATCAGCCCCAGCATTTT.

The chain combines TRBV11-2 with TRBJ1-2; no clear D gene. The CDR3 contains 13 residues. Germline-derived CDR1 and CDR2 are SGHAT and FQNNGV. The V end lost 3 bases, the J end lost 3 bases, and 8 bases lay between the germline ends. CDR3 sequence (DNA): TGTGCCAGCAGCTTGGGCAACGACTATGGCTACACCTTC. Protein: CASSLGNDYGYTF. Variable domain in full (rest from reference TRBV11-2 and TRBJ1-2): EAGVAQSPRYKIIEKRQSVAFWCNPISGHATLYWYQQILGQGPKLLIQFQNNGVVDDSQLPKDRFSAERLKGVDSTLKIQPAKLEDSAVYLCASSLGNDYGYTFGSGTRLTVV.

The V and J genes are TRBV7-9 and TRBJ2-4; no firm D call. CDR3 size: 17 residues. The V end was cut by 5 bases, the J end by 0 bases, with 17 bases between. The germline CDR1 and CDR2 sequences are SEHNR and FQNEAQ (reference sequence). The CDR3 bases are TGTGCCAGCAGCCCTACAATGGGCGTACTAGCCAAAAACATTCAGTACTTC. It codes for CASSPTMGVLAKNIQYF. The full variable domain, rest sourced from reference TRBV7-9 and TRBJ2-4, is DTGVSQNPRHKITKRGQNVTFRCDPISEHNRLYWYRQTLGQGPEFLTYFQNEAQLEKSRLLSDRFSAERPKGSFSTLEIQRTEQGDSAMYLCASSPTMGVLAKNIQYFGAGTRLSVL.

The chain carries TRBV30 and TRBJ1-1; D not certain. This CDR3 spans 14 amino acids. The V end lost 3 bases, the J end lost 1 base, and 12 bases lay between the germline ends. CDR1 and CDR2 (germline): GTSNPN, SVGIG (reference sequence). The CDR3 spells CAWREAATNTEAFF. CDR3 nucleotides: TGTGCCTGGAGGGAGGCAGCAACGAACACTGAAGCTTTCTTT.

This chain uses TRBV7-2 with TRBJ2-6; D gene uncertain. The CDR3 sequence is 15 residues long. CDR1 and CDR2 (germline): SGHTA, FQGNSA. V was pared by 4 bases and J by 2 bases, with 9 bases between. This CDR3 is CASSSYYPGANVLTF. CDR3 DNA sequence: TGTGCCAGCAGCTCATATTACCCTGGGGCCAACGTCCTGACTTTC.

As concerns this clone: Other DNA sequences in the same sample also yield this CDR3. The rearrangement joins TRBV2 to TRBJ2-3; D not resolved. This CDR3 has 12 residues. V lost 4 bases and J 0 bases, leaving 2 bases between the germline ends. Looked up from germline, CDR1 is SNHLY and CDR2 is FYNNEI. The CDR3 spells CASSVSTDTQYF. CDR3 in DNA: TGTGCCAGCAGTGTGAGCACAGATACGCAGTATTTT. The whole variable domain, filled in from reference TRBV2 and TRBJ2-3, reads EPEVTQTPSHQVTQMGQEVILRCVPISNHLYFYWYRQILGQKVEFLVSFYNNEISEKSEIFDDQFSVERPDGSNFTLKIRSTKLEDSAMYFCASSVSTDTQYFGPGTRLTVL.